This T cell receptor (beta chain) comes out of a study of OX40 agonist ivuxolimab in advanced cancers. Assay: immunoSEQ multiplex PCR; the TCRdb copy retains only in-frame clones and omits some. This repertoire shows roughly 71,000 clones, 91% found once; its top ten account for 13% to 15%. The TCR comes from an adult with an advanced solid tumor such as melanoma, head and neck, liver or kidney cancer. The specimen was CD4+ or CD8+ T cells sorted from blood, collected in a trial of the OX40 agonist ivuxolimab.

For the CDR3, the DNA is TGTGCCAGCAGCCCCCTAGCGGAGCCCTACGAGCAGTACTTC. It codes for CASSPLAEPYEQYF. This chain uses TRBV13 with TRBJ2-7; 7 nucleotides match TRBD2. The J segment lost 2 bases and the V segment lost 5 bases, leaving 6 bases of the junction unmatched. Looked up from germline, CDR1 is PRHDT and CDR2 is FYEKMQ (reference sequence). CDR3 length: 14 residues.